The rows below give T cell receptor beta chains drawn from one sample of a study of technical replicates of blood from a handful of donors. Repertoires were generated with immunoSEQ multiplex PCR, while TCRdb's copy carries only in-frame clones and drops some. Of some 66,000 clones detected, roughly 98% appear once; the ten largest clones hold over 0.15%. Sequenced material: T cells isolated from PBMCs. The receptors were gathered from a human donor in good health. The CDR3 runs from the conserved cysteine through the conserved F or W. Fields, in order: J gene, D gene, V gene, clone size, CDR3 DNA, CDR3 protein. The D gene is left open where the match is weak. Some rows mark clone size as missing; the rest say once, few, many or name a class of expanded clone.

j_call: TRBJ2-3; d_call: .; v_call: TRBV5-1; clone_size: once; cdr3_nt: TGCGCCAGCAGCGCAGGGACAACCACAGATACGCAGTATTTT; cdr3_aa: CASSAGTTTDTQYF
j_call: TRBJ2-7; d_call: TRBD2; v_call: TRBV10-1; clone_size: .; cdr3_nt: TGCGCCAGCAGTCGACTAGCGGGAGGTCGGGAGCAGTACTTC; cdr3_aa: CASSRLAGGREQYF
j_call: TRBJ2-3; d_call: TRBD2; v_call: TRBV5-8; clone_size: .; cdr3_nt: TGTGCCAGCAGCTTAGGACTAGCGGGAGGTGGAGCAGATACGCAGTATTTT; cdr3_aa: CASSLGLAGGGADTQYF
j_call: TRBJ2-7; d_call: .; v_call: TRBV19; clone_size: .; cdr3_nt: TGTGCCAGTAACACAGGGAAAGGGTCCTACGAGCAGTACTTC; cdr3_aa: CASNTGKGSYEQYF
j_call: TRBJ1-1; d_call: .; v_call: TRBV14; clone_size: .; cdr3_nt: TGTGCCACCTCAATCGGCGGGCAGGAAGCTTTCTTT; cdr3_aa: CATSIGGQEAFF
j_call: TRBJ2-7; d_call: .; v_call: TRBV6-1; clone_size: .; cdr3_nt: TGTGCCAGCAGTATGACTCTATACGAGCAGTACTTC; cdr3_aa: CASSMTLYEQYF
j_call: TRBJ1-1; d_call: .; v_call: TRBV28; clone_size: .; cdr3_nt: TGTGCCAGCAGTCCCCATTCGGGGGGAGGGAACACTGAAGCTTTCTTT; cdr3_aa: CASSPHSGGGNTEAFF
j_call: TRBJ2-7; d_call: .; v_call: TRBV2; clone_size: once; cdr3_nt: TGTGCCAGCGGCGCGGCACGAAGCTCCTACGAGCAGTACTTC; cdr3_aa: CASGAARSSYEQYF
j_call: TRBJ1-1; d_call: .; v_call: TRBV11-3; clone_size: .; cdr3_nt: TGTGCCAGCAGCTTAGATCATAACACTGAAGCTTTCTTT; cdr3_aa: CASSLDHNTEAFF
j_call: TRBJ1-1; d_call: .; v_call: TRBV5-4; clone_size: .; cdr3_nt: TGTGCCAGCAGCTTGGCAAAGAACACTGAAGCTTTCTTT; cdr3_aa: CASSLAKNTEAFF
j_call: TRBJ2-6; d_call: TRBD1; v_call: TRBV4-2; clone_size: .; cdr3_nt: TGTGCCAGCAGCCAAGAAGGGACAGTAGGATCCGGGGCCAACGTCCTGACTTTC; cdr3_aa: CASSQEGTVGSGANVLTF
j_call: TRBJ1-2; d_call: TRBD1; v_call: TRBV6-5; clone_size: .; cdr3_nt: TGTGCCAGCAGACAGGGGAGCGGCTATGGCTACACCTTC; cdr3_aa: CASRQGSGYGYTF
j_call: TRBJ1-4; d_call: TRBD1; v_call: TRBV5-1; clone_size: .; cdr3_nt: TGCGCCAGCAGTCGGACAGGGTTTAATGAAAAACTGTTTTTT; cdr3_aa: CASSRTGFNEKLFF
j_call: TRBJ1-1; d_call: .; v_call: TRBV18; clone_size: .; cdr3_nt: TGTGCCAGCTCACCGGAGGGGTGGACTGAAGCTTTCTTT; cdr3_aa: CASSPEGWTEAFF
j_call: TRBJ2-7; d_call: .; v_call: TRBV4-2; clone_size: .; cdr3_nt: TGTGCCAGCAGCCAAGATAGGGGGACGTCCGCCTACGAGCAGTACTTC; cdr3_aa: CASSQDRGTSAYEQYF
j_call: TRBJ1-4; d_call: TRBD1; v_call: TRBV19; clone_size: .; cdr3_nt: TGTGCCAGTAGTACGACAGGGGGCCTATTGGTTGAAAAACTGTTTTTT; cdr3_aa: CASSTTGGLLVEKLFF
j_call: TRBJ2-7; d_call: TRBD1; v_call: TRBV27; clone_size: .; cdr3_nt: TGTGCCAGCAGCCCGGGACAGGGTCGCTACGAGCAGTACTTC; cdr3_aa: CASSPGQGRYEQYF
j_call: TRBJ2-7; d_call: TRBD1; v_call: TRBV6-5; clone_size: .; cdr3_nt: TGTGCCAGCTCGCTCAGGGGACAGGGCACCTACGAGCAGTACTTC; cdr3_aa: CASSLRGQGTYEQYF
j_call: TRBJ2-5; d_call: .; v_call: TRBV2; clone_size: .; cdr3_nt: TGTGCCAGCAGGATCGCTACGGAGACCCAGTACTTC; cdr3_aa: CASRIATETQYF
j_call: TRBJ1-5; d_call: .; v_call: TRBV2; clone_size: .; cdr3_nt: TGTGCCAGCAGTGAGGAGGGTCAGCCCCAGCATTTT; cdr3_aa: CASSEEGQPQHF
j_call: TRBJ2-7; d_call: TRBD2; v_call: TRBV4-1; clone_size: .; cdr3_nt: TGCGCCAGCAGTCCGCCGGGACTAGCGGTCTACGAGCAGTACTTC; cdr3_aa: CASSPPGLAVYEQYF
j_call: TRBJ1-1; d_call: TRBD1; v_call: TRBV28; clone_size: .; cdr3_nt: TGTGCCAGCAGCTTGGACAGGGAGCGGCCTGAAGCTTTCTTT; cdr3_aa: CASSLDRERPEAFF
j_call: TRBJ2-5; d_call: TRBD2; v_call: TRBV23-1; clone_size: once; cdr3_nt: TGCGCCAGCAGTCAATCTTCGAGGGAGGGGAAAGGGACCCAGTACTTC; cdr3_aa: CASSQSSREGKGTQYF
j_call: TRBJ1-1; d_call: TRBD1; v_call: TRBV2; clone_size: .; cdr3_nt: TGTGCCAGCAGTGAAGGTAGGACAGGGCTGGACACTGAAGCTTTCTTT; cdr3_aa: CASSEGRTGLDTEAFF
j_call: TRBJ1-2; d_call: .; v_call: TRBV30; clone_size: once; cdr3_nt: TGTGCCTGGAGTGAAAGCAGGGGCTATGGCTACACCTTC; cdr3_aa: CAWSESRGYGYTF
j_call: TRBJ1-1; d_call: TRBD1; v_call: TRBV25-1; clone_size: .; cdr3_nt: TGTGCCAGCATGGGGACAGCGAACACTGAAGCTTTCTTT; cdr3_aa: CASMGTANTEAFF
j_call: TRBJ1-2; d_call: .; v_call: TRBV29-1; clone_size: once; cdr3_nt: TGCAGCGTTGAATACAGGAACTATGGCTACACCTTC; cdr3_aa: CSVEYRNYGYTF
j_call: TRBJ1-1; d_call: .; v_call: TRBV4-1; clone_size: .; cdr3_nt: TGCGCCAGCAGCCAAGATTCAGGCAGGTTTTTACCTGAAGCTTTCTTT; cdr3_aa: CASSQDSGRFLPEAFF
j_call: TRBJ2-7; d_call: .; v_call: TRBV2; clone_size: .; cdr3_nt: TGTGCCACGGGGGAGTACGAGCAGTACTTC; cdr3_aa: CATGEYEQYF
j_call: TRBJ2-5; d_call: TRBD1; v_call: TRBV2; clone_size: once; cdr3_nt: TGTGCCAGCAGTGAAGCAGGGACAGTGGGGGAGACCCAGTACTTC; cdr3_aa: CASSEAGTVGETQYF
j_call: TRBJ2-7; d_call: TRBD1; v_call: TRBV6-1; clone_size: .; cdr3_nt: TGTGCCAGCAGAGGCACCGGGACAGGGAGACGGGAGCAGTACTTC; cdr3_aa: CASRGTGTGRREQYF
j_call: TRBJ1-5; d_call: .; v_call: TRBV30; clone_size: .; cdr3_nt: TGTGCCTGTGCCCCACCGGGGTCTTTCAATCAGCCCCAGCATTTT; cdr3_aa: CACAPPGSFNQPQHF
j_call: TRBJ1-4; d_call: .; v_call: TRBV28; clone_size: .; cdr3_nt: TGTGCCAGCAGCCAAAGTGGGGCAGGTGAAAAACTGTTTTTT; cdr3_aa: CASSQSGAGEKLFF
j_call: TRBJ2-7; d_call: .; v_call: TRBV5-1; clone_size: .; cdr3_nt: TGCGCCAGCAGCACACAGGAAGCCTACGAGCAGTACTTC; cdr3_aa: CASSTQEAYEQYF
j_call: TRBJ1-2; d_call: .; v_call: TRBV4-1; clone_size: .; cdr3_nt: TGCGCCAGCAGCCAAGGGGGGCTGGCTTTTTATTATGGCTACACCTTC; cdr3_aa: CASSQGGLAFYYGYTF
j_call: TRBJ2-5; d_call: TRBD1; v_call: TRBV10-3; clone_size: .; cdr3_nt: TGTGCCATCAGTGGATATGGGACAGGGAGGGAGACCCAGTACTTC; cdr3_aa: CAISGYGTGRETQYF
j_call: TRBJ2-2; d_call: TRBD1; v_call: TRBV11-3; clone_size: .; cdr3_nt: TGTGCCAGCAGCTTAGGAGGGAGACAGGGGACTCAAACCGGGGAGCTGTTTTTT; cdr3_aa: CASSLGGRQGTQTGELFF
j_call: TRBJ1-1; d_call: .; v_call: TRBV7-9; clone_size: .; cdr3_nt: TGTGCCAGCAGCTTCCGCAGGGGCGGAGCTGAAGCTTTCTTT; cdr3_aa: CASSFRRGGAEAFF
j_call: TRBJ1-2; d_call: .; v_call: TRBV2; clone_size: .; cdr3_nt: TGTGCCAGCAGTGGGGCCTTGAACTATGGCTACACCTTC; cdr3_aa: CASSGALNYGYTF
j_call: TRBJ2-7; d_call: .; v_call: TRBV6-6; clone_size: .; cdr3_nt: TGTGCCAGCAGTGACCGGGAGAGCCTCTCCTACGAGCAGTACTTC; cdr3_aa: CASSDRESLSYEQYF
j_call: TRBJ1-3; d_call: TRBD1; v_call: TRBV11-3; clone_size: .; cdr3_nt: TGTGCCAGCAGCCCCGGACAGGGTCACTCTGGAAACACCATATATTTT; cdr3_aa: CASSPGQGHSGNTIYF
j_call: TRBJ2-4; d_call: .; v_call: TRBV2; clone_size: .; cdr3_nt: TGTGCCAGCACATTTTCCGGGACTGGAGGGGACATTCAGTACTTC; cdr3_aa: CASTFSGTGGDIQYF
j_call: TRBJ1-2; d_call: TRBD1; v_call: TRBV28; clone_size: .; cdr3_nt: TGTGCCACCCTTCTACCGGGACAGCTTAACTATGGCTACACCTTC; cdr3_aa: CATLLPGQLNYGYTF
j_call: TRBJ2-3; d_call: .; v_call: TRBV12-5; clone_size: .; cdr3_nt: TGTGCTAGTGGTTGGCCGGGGACTAGCACAGATACGCAGTATTTT; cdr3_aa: CASGWPGTSTDTQYF
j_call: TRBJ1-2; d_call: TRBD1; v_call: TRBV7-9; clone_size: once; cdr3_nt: TGTGCCAGCAGCTTAGTGATGACAGGGGCTGGCTACACCTTC; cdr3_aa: CASSLVMTGAGYTF
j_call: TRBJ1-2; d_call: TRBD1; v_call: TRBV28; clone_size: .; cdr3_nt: TGTGCCAGCAGACGGACAGGGGTTGACACCTTC; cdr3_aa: CASRRTGVDTF
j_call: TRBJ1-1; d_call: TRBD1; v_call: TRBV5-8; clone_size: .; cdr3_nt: TGTGCCAGCCAATCAACAGGGGCAATGAACACTGAAGCTTTCTTT; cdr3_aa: CASQSTGAMNTEAFF
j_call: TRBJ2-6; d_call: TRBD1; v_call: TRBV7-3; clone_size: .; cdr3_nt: TGTGCCAGCAGCCCACAGGGGGCAGGAAACGTCCTGACTTTC; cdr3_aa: CASSPQGAGNVLTF
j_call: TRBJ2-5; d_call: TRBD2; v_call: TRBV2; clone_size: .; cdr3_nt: TGTGCCAGCAGTGAACGCGGGCGGGGGGGCCGAGAGACCCAGTACTTC; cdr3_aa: CASSERGRGGRETQYF